This TCR beta chain was sequenced during a study of CXCR3-negative and CXCR3-positive naive CD8 T cells. In the case of this clonotype: Its antigen is still unknown.

Study outcomes and limitations: TRBV-TRBJ usage matched between naive CXCR3-negative and CXCR3-positive cells but not between memory cells.

300,000 cells per CD8+ T cell subset were flow-sorted in triplicate. In preparing the TRB cDNA libraries, 5' RACE with UMI labels was used. One entry per CDR3 protein, without DNA, is what TCRdb gives after re-calling the 5' RACE reads. The sample includes about 48,000 distinct CDR3 sequences. Material: memory CD8+ T cells from blood. The sequence was obtained from a human donor in good health. Some clones in this sample may be carry-over from other donors' samples.

The chain's CDR3 is CASSLMSNEQFF. The chain employs TRBV5-1 and TRBJ2-1. The CDR3 covers 12 residues. The germline CDR1 and CDR2 sequences are SGHRS and YFSETQ.